This T cell receptor beta chain is drawn from a study of cytomegalovirus exposure and HLA in healthy donors (dated by TCRdb to about 2017). Context from the whole study: In an earlier analysis of 450 to 750 of the donors, 276 Gb of sequence data and 100 million or so unique TCR beta sequences from about 180 million T cells were reported. Approximately 310 gigabases of sequencing data and 70 million to 100 million unique TCR sequences made up an early release that covered under 750 HLA-typed donors. Of the roughly 400 genotyped donors, 65% to 90% fell in the genetic ancestry cluster associated with self-reported Caucasian donors. The study aimed to test whether signatures of past pathogen exposure could be identified by cataloging public T cell receptors. The T cell repertoires of about 700 subjects were profiled by immunosequencing and related to cytomegalovirus serostatus. Along with the approximately 620-subject first cohort, a separate validation cohort of roughly 110 different subjects was used. To predict cytomegalovirus infection status, the study combined high-throughput TCR immunosequencing, statistical association of individual TCRs with disease status, and machine learning. To study patterns of TCR occurrence, a later analysis re-analyzed previously published TCR beta repertoires from hundreds of donors and added high-resolution HLA genotyping. The later analysis used no new phenotypic data to find candidate immune exposures, relying instead on TCR beta sequences and their occurrence across donors. An earlier analysis of about 600 of the donors used high-throughput TCR beta sequencing to judge whether each TCR beta V gene segment behaved as functional or pseudogenic. Donor age, sex, ethnicity and CMV serostatus were collected together with the repertoire data. A later genetic analysis took genome-wide SNP genotypes for about 55% of the roughly 670 donors and used that subset as a discovery cohort. Every discovery cohort repertoire had been produced on one sequencing platform. HLA typing included class I and class II loci at four-digit resolution. The number of donors typed differed by locus, with 629-630 for A, B, C, DRB1 and DQB1, around 560 for DQA1, over 600 for DPA1, and around 430 for DPB1. Five DR-DQ haplotypes were treated as single units for association and clustering because of strong linkage in the cohort. Among around 400 genotyped donors of the cohort, an average of about 240,000 unique TCR beta nucleotide sequences were sequenced per donor, roughly a sixth of them non-productive. General study outcomes and caveats: Most CMV-associated TCR beta chains appeared to be HLA-restricted in a later analysis, and the HLA associations seemed to be driven largely by CMV exposure. Most TCR sequences were seen in very few donors, while some public TCRs were found in many individuals. In the study, around 150 TCR beta chains were listed as associated with cytomegalovirus. A group of highly shared sequence variants was considered likely to be a technical artifact of the sequencing pipeline. In vitro tests confirmed that three of the cytomegalovirus-associated TCR beta chains recognize cytomegalovirus antigens. A further reported finding was that TCR beta sequences accurately predicted the HLA-A and HLA-B alleles for most subjects in the first cohort. In this cohort, only TCR beta chains were sequenced, and detectable features were limited by the absence of alpha or paired-chain data. Several of the top co-occurrence clusters appeared to be linked to parvovirus B19, influenza, CMV and Epstein-Barr virus, according to a later analysis. Roughly uniform sequencing depth across donors was assumed in presence/absence analyses, although this assumption may not hold. When HLA alleles, especially DR and DQ, strongly co-occurred, TCR associations were difficult to assign to individual alleles. Linkage disequilibrium might explain the correlated functional status among segregating V segments, but an unknown experimental factor could not be ruled out. The earlier analysis of almost 600 of the donors excluded around 17 rarely observed V segments, including chromosome 9 orphons, because counts were too low. The classifier was reported to diagnose cytomegalovirus status with high specificity and sensitivity in both the original and validation cohorts. In a later analysis, the rate of TCR association differed among HLA loci, with DRB1 alleles having the most associated TCRs and HLA-C alleles having the fewest. Because the 87-base-pair reads could not distinguish some IMGT-functional V segments, including TRBV6-2 and TRBV6-3, those segments were excluded. Because HLA typing was missing for some donors at each locus, association tests included only the typed subset. In a later genetic analysis, a missense DCLRE1C variant was associated with V-gene and J-gene trimming of TCR beta chains, and the association was replicated in an independent cohort. In a later genetic analysis, fewer N-insertions in productive TCRs were reported among donors in an Asian-associated ancestry cluster than the roughly 640-donor mean. The authors suggested that the approach could potentially be generalized to other disease states and immunological phenotypes. In a later analysis, HLA-associated TCR beta chains showed more clonal expansion and lower generation probabilities than non-associated chains that were equally common. In an earlier analysis of some 540 of the donors, most TCR beta V segments appeared in productive rearrangements about 87% or about 30% of the time, broadly matching IMGT annotations. In a later analysis, around 15,000 TCR beta sequences were associated with specific HLA alleles at a false discovery rate of 0.05. For the cohort, immune exposure information was limited to CMV serostatus.

A word on this clone: There is no known antigen for this receptor. Qualities for individual bases were not recorded, and no much larger clone is one base off.

The cohort comprised approximately 700 healthy bone marrow donors. Cohort members were all nominally healthy when sampled, although unrecorded immune exposures were likely present. The donor tested CMV seropositive, placing the donor among the 289 seropositive members of the cohort. Each donor provided a peripheral blood sample, and peripheral blood mononuclear cells were used for TCR beta sequencing. The Qiagen DNeasy Blood Extraction Kit was used to extract genomic DNA from the blood cell samples. To prepare the library, the immunoSEQ multiplex PCR assay was applied. For the multiplex PCR, a mixture combining 60 forward primers for TCR Vbeta segments and 13 reverse primers for TCR Jbeta segments was used. A multiplex PCR assay on genomic DNA amplified the CDR3 region of rearranged TCR beta genes. The Illumina HiSeq System was used to sequence the amplified TCR beta libraries as 87-base-pair reads. Per the source publication's procedure: A later analysis tallied 70 million to 100 million unique TCR beta chains across the 666 repertoires, and 10 million to 11 million of those chains were shared by two or more donors. A nearest-neighbor algorithm error-corrected the raw reads and collapsed the reads into unique sequences, merging closely related sequences to remove PCR and sequencing errors. V, D and J gene segments were assigned by aligning CDR3 sequences to IMGT reference sequences. For a sequence to be retained, at least a six-nucleotide match to both a V gene segment and a J gene segment was required. A rearrangement was called productive if the CDR3 had no stop codons and remained in frame with V and J, and every other rearrangement was called non-productive. Following IMGT convention, CDR3 was defined as the stretch from the second conserved V-encoded cysteine to the conserved J-encoded phenylalanine. Sequences without an unambiguous match to a single V gene segment were excluded from the earlier analysis of over 500 of the donors. An earlier analysis of under 750 of the donors called V segments functional above 56.7% productive rearrangements and segregating when the between-donor standard deviation exceeded 5%. A statistical classification framework was developed to diagnose cytomegalovirus status using the catalog of TCR beta chain sequences. V and J gene assignment, in a later analysis, came from comparing TCR nucleotide sequences with IMGT/GENE-DB human TR gene sequences. In a later analysis, CDR3 sequences and most-parsimonious VDJ recombination scenarios were assigned using the TCRdist pipeline. In a later analysis, each TCR beta chain was defined by its CDR3 amino acid sequence together with its V-gene family, and reads without a unique V-gene family were excluded. A later analysis removed 550 to 700 highly shared, low-generation-probability nucleotide sequences to deal with suspected cross-contamination and a sequencing artifact. In a later analysis, a clonal expansion index was calculated for each public chain from normalized within-repertoire ranks of inferred template counts. In a later analysis, generation probabilities were computed using a VDJ recombination model fitted to out-of-frame rearrangements, and the results were checked against IGoR. In a later analysis, hypergeometric tests were used to score TCR-TCR, TCR-HLA and TCR-CMV co-occurrence, with a repertoire-size bias correction applied to TCR pairs. In a later analysis, false discovery rates were estimated by permuting HLA or CMV assignments 20 times. In a later analysis, co-occurring TCRs were grouped with DBSCAN, and TCRdist sequence similarity was added when clustering was performed within HLA-allele-positive subsets. Repertoires with fewer than 30,000 or more than 120,000 public chains were left out of co-occurrence clustering, as were about 5 repertoires with anomalous nucleotide sharing. TCRdb re-hosts the immuneACCESS table, in-frame sequences only. Its copies lack some clones; in the studies checked, an unresolved V gene accounts for under half of them, and the cause for the rest is not known. The V and J calls and clone size are taken from that table; D and trimming were inferred from the DNA. Counted in this sample were 150,000 to 200,000 clones; roughly 74% of them appeared once. About 11% of the sample is in the top ten clones.

Clipping removes 4 bases from V and 3 bases from J, with 9 as the unmatched junction base count. The germline V gene encodes CDR1 LGHNA and CDR2 YNFKEQ. Taken from cysteine to phenylalanine, the CDR3 has 15 residues. The entry retains the CDR3 DNA only, 45 bases that are in frame from base 1. This TCR was sampled from a man aged 18 to 30 in good health and CMV-seropositive. The sequencing input was PBMCs. The rearrangement joined TRBV4-2 to TRBJ2-7, with 7 bases in between that match TRBD1. The base sequence is TGTGCCAGCAGCCCCCGTCGGGACAGATACTACGAGCAGTACTTC. This gives the protein CASSPRRDRYYEQYF.